A single sample gave rise to the 14 T cell receptor beta chains below, sequenced in a study of T cell responses to AZD1222 COVID-19 vaccine. Generated by immunoSEQ multiplex PCR, the TCRdb table keeps only in-frame clones and is missing some. The table shows 130,000 or so clones, with about 93% occurring only once. This specimen was peripheral blood, taken on day 0 of AZD1222 vaccination. All receptors derive from an adult in good health.

The CDR3 DNA sequence: TGTGCCAGCAGTGGGAGAGGAGGGCCGTCCTACAATGAGCAGTTCTTC. Protein: CASSGRGGPSYNEQFF. This chain uses TRBV6-7 with TRBJ2-1; D possibly corresponds to TRBD2 (6 bases). TRBV6-7 is sorted into the ORF group, with uncertain function. Trimming took 5 bases from V and 1 from J, leaving 15 bases between them. The CDR3 is 16 amino acids.

The chain is built from TRBV29-1 and TRBJ2-2; the match to TRBD1 covers 9 bases. CDR1 is SQVTM and CDR2 is ANQGSEA in the germline V gene. V lost 3 bases and J lost 7; bases outside the gene matches: 6. The CDR3 runs to 14 residues. This CDR3 is CSVDFGTGNGELFF. CDR3 in DNA: TGCAGCGTTGACTTCGGGACAGGGAACGGGGAGCTGTTTTTT.

The gene calls are TRBV15 and TRBJ1-2; D not resolved. The V gene lost 0 bases and the J gene lost 8 bases, with 10 bases spanning the gap. The CDR3 length is 13 residues. The germline CDR1 and CDR2 sequences are LNHNV and YYDKDF (reference sequence). The CDR3 DNA reads as TGTGCCACCAGCAGAGATCGGGGTAGCGGCTACACCTTC. It encodes CATSRDRGSGYTF. Drawing the rest from reference TRBV15 and TRBJ1-2, the complete variable domain is DAMVIQNPRYQVTQFGKPVTLSCSQTLNHNVMYWYQQKSSQAPKLLFHYYDKDFNNEADTPDNFQSRRPNTSFCFLDIRSPGLGDTAMYLCATSRDRGSGYTFGSGTRLTVV.

The chain has TRBV5-6 and TRBJ2-7, with a possible D match to TRBD2 (5 bases). Germline assignment: CDR1 SGHDT and CDR2 YYEEEE. The V end lost 4 bases, the J end lost 3 bases, and 17 bases lay between the germline ends. This CDR3 is built from 15 residues. CDR3: CASSPERGYRYEQYF. The DNA for the CDR3 is TGTGCCAGCAGCCCGGAACGGGGTTACCGCTACGAGCAGTACTTC.

The genes are TRBV5-1 and TRBJ2-7, with TRBD1 as a possible D gene (6 bases). CDR1 is SGHRS and CDR2 is YFSETQ in the germline V gene. The CDR3 is 16 amino acids. V dropped 0 bases and J dropped 1 base, with 14 bases sitting between them. The CDR3 DNA reads as TGCGCCAGCAGCTTGGATGGGACATATACATCCTACGAGCAGTACTTC. Translating gives CASSLDGTYTSYEQYF.

J is TRBJ2-1 and V is TRBV14; 12 nucleotides line up with TRBD2. From germline, CDR1 is SGHDN and CDR2 FVKESK. After removal of 4 bases from V and 6 bases from J, the junction contained 16 bases not matched to a gene. The CDR3 has 19 amino acids. CDR3 sequence: CASSPATSGRIFQFNEQFF. CDR3 DNA sequence: TGTGCCAGCAGCCCAGCGACTAGCGGGAGAATCTTCCAATTCAATGAGCAGTTCTTC. Full variable domain (remainder filled in from reference TRBV14 and TRBJ2-1): EAGVTQFPSHSVIEKGQTVTLRCDPISGHDNLYWYRRVMGKEIKFLLHFVKESKQDESGMPNNRFLAERTGGTYSTLKVQPAELEDSGVYFCASSPATSGRIFQFNEQFFGPGTRLTVL.

The chain joins TRBV9 to TRBJ2-3, with 10 bases lining up with TRBD2. The CDR3 is made up of 15 amino acids. Germline CDR1 and CDR2: SGDLS and YYNGEE. The V segment lost 3 bases and the J segment 2 bases; nucleotides outside the gene matches: 3. CDR3 nucleotide sequence: TGTGCCAGCAGCGGGGGACTAGCGTCCACAGATACGCAGTATTTT. It yields the protein CASSGGLASTDTQYF.

This clone appeared a single time. This chain's CDR3 is CASSLETEKYNSPLHF. The CDR3 region has the DNA TGTGCCAGCAGCTTAGAAACAGAGAAGTATAATTCACCCCTCCACTTT. This chain connects TRBV11-2 to TRBJ1-6, with D hard to call. Trimming removed 0 bases at V and 4 bases at J, with 10 bases between. Germline V gives CDR1 SGHAT, CDR2 FQNNGV. CDR3 length: 16 residues. Complete variable domain (other parts from reference TRBV11-2 and TRBJ1-6): EAGVAQSPRYKIIEKRQSVAFWCNPISGHATLYWYQQILGQGPKLLIQFQNNGVVDDSQLPKDRFSAERLKGVDSTLKIQPAKLEDSAVYLCASSLETEKYNSPLHFGNGTRLTVT.

The gene calls are TRBV11-2 and TRBJ1-4; unclear D gene. Germline V gives CDR1 SGHAT, CDR2 FQNNGV. V lost 5 bases and J lost 6, with 13 bases in between. The CDR3 loop spans 14 amino acids. In DNA, the CDR3 is TGTGCCAGCAGCCACGGCCATGGGGATGAAAAACTGTTTTTT. Protein: CASSHGHGDEKLFF.

This chain's CDR3 is CASSDTGEGYTF. The DNA of the CDR3 is TGTGCCAGCAGTGACACAGGGGAAGGCTACACCTTC. The chain carries TRBV6-1 and TRBJ1-2; 7 bases map to TRBD1. Germline trimming cut 3 bases from V and 8 bases from J; bases unmatched to any gene: 3. The CDR3 is 12 residues long. In germline, CDR1 is MNHNS, CDR2 SASEGT.

The rearrangement links TRBV6-4 to TRBJ2-3; D is possibly TRBD1 or TRBD2 (5 bases each). This CDR3 comprises 14 residues. Germline V gives CDR1 MRHNA, CDR2 SNTAGT. Trimming pared 0 bases from V and 1 base from J, leaving 5 bases between. CDR3 residues: CASSDSGGTDTQYF. CDR3 nucleotide sequence: TGTGCCAGCAGTGACTCGGGGGGCACAGATACGCAGTATTTT.

This clone was picked up one time. This rearrangement joins TRBV12-3 or TRBV12-4 to TRBJ2-1; the D is unclear. V was shortened by 7 bases and J by 6 bases, with 13 bases between the two germline ends. The CDR3 has 13 amino acids. CDR3 amino acids: CASTLGPGNEQFF. The DNA of the CDR3 is TGTGCCAGCACTCTAGGACCGGGCAATGAGCAGTTCTTC.

The chain employs TRBV9 and TRBJ1-1, with 8 positions matching TRBD1. J was trimmed by 0 bases and V by 6 bases; bases with no gene match: 13. Per germline, CDR1 SGDLS and CDR2 YYNGEE. This CDR3 is 17 amino acids long. The CDR3 reads CASTRFLKTGVNTEAFF. For the CDR3, the DNA is TGTGCCAGCACTCGGTTCTTAAAGACAGGGGTGAACACTGAAGCTTTCTTT.

The CDR3 sequence is CASSYLTSGSDNEQFF. The CDR3 nucleotides read TGTGCCAGCAGTTACCTTACTAGCGGGAGCGACAATGAGCAGTTCTTC. This chain joins TRBV6-5 and TRBJ2-1, with TRBD2 identical over 11 bases. This CDR3 comprises 16 residues. The V and J ends lost 2 bases and 5 bases, in that order; junction bases with no gene match: 5. The V gene's germline CDR1 is MNHEY and CDR2 SVGAGI.